These 18 T cell receptor beta chains were all obtained from the same sample, sequenced in a study of blood T cell repertoires in COVID-19. The data were produced by immunoSEQ multiplex PCR, yet TCRdb's version contains in-frame clones alone and is incomplete. The table has approximately 180,000 clones, 85% to 90% seen once. Sequencing used peripheral blood. These receptors were taken from a person between 65 and 79 years old with COVID-19, enrolled during active disease.

The chain carries TRBV19 and TRBJ2-7; 13 bases are shared with TRBD2. The CDR3 extends over 14 amino acids. CDR1 and CDR2 (germline): LNHDA, SQIVND (reference sequence). V lost 8 bases and J lost 4; bases outside the gene matches: 5. CDR3 nucleotide sequence: TGTGCCAGTGCCCGACTAGCGGGGGGATACGAGCAGTACTTC. It yields the protein CASARLAGGYEQYF.

The CDR3 coding sequence is TGTGCCAGCAGTGAAGCACGGCGCGGGGACGTTCTTCAGCCCCAGCATTTT. It translates to CASSEARRGDVLQPQHF. The J gene is TRBJ1-5, the V gene TRBV6-1; possible D gene TRBD1, 5 bases. The germline V and J ends were trimmed by 0 bases and 6 bases, with 18 bases remaining between them. The CDR3 has 17 amino acids. Germline assignment: CDR1 MNHNS and CDR2 SASEGT.

V usage is TRBV11-2 and J usage is TRBJ2-7; 8 bases fit TRBD2. The germline gives CDR1 SGHAT, CDR2 FQNNGV. V gave up 4 bases and J gave up 7 bases; unmatched junction bases: 12. The CDR3 is made up of 15 amino acids. The CDR3 sequence is CASSSLAGPRGEQYF. CDR3 in DNA: TGTGCCAGCAGCTCGTTAGCGGGACCGCGGGGGGAGCAGTACTTC.

This clone has a single count. The J gene is TRBJ2-3, the V gene TRBV27; 7 bases align to TRBD2. V lost 2 bases to trimming and J lost 3 bases; unmatched junction nucleotides: 5. Germline V gene data show CDR1 as MNHEY and CDR2 as SMNVEV (reference sequence). The CDR3 is 15 amino acids. The CDR3 here is CASSLMGLTTDTQYF. DNA of the CDR3: TGTGCCAGCAGTTTAATGGGACTAACAACAGATACGCAGTATTTT.

This clone was found once. The J gene is TRBJ2-1, the V gene TRBV9, with 9 bases identical to TRBD1. J lost 6 bases, V lost 1 base, and 5 bases had no gene match. Germline CDR1 and CDR2: SGDLS and YYNGEE. The CDR3 is 15 amino acids. CDR3 sequence (DNA): TGTGCCAGCAGCGTAAGGACAGGGGAGAGCAATGAGCAGTTCTTC. Protein sequence: CASSVRTGESNEQFF.

V gene TRBV24-1 combines with J gene TRBJ2-2; 9 nucleotides agree with TRBD1. The V gene end was trimmed by 1 base and the J gene end by 4 bases; junction bases not matched to a gene: 9. CDR1 KGHDR and CDR2 SFDVKD come from the germline V gene. The CDR3 totals 18 residues. CDR3 nucleotides: TGTGCCACCAGTGATTTAAAACAGGGGGCGCTGGGCACCGGGGAGCTGTTTTTT. It translates to CATSDLKQGALGTGELFF.

The chain couples TRBV5-1 to TRBJ1-2; weak D call: TRBD1 (5 bases). The germline V gene encodes CDR1 SGHRS and CDR2 YFSETQ. Between the trimmed V and J ends, which lost 4 bases and 2 bases, there was a span of 15 bases. This CDR3 is 15 amino acids long. The CDR3 loop is CASSAGQIVNYGYTF. The CDR3 DNA follows: TGCGCCAGCAGCGCCGGACAAATCGTCAACTATGGCTACACCTTC.

This chain joins TRBV9 and TRBJ1-4; unclear D gene. From germline, CDR1 is SGDLS and CDR2 YYNGEE. This CDR3 has 14 amino acids. The V gene lost 0 bases and the J gene lost 1 base, with 4 bases spanning the gap. CDR3 loop: CASSVGLTNEKLFF. CDR3 nucleotide sequence: TGTGCCAGCAGCGTAGGGCTAACTAATGAAAAACTGTTTTTT.

This clone was detected a few times. The chain carries TRBV10-3 and TRBJ2-7; TRBD2 is a possible D gene (5 bases). Germline V gene lookup returns CDR1 ENHRY and CDR2 SYGVKD. The CDR3 consists of 11 residues. The V and J ends lost 2 bases and 7 bases respectively, with 6 bases between them. DNA of the CDR3: TGTGCCATCAGTGAGAGAGGGGAGCAGTACTTC. Protein: CAISERGEQYF.

This clone was seen a handful of times. The gene calls are TRBV3-1 (or the pseudogene TRBV3-2) and TRBJ2-2, with 9 bases lining up with TRBD1. The CDR3 has 18 residues. The germline CDR1 and CDR2 sequences are LGHDT and YNNKEL (reference sequence). V shed 2 bases, J shed 4 bases, and the junction held 11 bases outside the gene matches. The CDR3 here is CASSQKSRGQGSTGELFF. The DNA for the CDR3 is TGTGCCAGCAGCCAAAAGAGTCGGGGACAGGGAAGCACCGGGGAGCTGTTTTTT.

The genes are TRBV2 and TRBJ2-5; D uncertain. Per the germline V gene, CDR1 is SNHLY and CDR2 is FYNNEI. The CDR3 length is 11 residues. V was trimmed by 5 bases and J by 2 bases, leaving 3 bases between them. CDR3 protein: CASSRQETQYF. The CDR3 DNA follows: TGTGCCAGCAGTCGGCAAGAGACCCAGTACTTC.

The chain carries TRBV14 and TRBJ1-1; a possible D gene is TRBD1 (5 bases). The CDR3 covers 16 residues. From germline, CDR1 is SGHDN and CDR2 FVKESK. Trimming stripped 4 bases from V and 3 bases from J, with 18 bases between. CDR3 region: CASSLRAGRVDTEAFF. In DNA form, the CDR3 reads TGTGCCAGCAGCCTTCGGGCGGGGCGGGTGGACACTGAAGCTTTCTTT.

The genes are TRBV5-5 and TRBJ2-2; 8 nucleotides align to TRBD1. The CDR3 covers 16 residues. With 5 bases clipped from V and 9 bases from J, the junction kept 15 bases outside the gene matches. The germline gives CDR1 SGHKS, CDR2 YYEKEE (reference sequence). The CDR3 DNA reads as TGTGCCAGCAGATCCGGACAGGGCAGAGGGGCCTGGGAGCTGTTTTTT. Amino acids: CASRSGQGRGAWELFF.

The genes are TRBV3-1 (or the pseudogene TRBV3-2) and TRBJ1-5; weak D call: TRBD1 (6 bases). The V and J ends lost 1 base and 0 bases respectively, with 10 bases between them. In germline, CDR1 is LGHDT, CDR2 YNNKEL (reference sequence). The CDR3 has 16 residues. CDR3 in DNA: TGTGCCAGCAGCCAAGTTTCCAGGGGTAGCAATCAGCCCCAGCATTTT. It is translated as CASSQVSRGSNQPQHF.

The chain joins TRBV3-1 (or the pseudogene TRBV3-2) to TRBJ2-3; D is uncertain. The V and J ends lost 0 bases and 2 bases respectively, with 6 bases between them. This CDR3 is built from 14 residues. Per the germline V gene, CDR1 is LGHDT and CDR2 is YNNKEL (reference sequence). The CDR3 DNA is TGTGCCAGCAGCCAAGATCCCCACACAGATACGCAGTATTTT. It codes for CASSQDPHTDTQYF.

The chain combines TRBV7-3 with TRBJ2-2, with D possibly being TRBD2 (6 bases). The CDR3 extends over 15 amino acids. Germline CDR1 SGHTA, CDR2 FQGTGA. V was shortened by 4 bases and J by 4 bases, with 13 bases between the two germline ends. The CDR3 region has the DNA TGTGCCAGCAGCTCCCGGGACGGGGGCACCGGGGAGCTGTTTTTT. This gives the protein CASSSRDGGTGELFF.

The chain is built from TRBV5-1 and TRBJ2-7; D ambiguous. V lost 4 bases to trimming and J lost 1 base, with 9 bases between them. This CDR3 spans 13 amino acids. The germline V gene encodes CDR1 SGHRS and CDR2 YFSETQ. The CDR3 bases are TGCGCCAGCAGCAACAACCCATCCTACGAGCAGTACTTC. Translated: CASSNNPSYEQYF.

This chain links TRBV27 with TRBJ2-7; 8 positions agree with TRBD1. The CDR3 runs to 13 residues. CDR1 is MNHEY, CDR2 SMNVEV, per germline (reference sequence). V was pared by 8 bases and J by 7 bases, with 10 bases of the junction left unmatched. CDR3: CASCGQGSEEQYF. The CDR3 DNA is TGTGCCAGCTGCGGACAGGGATCGGAGGAGCAGTACTTC.